A single sample is the source of the 18 T cell receptor beta chains below, sequenced in a study of CD8 T cells in ankylosing spondylitis. General observations from the study: Apparently characteristic of ankylosing spondylitis blood was a TCR beta motif (eight highly homologous variants).

The antigens of these receptors remain unknown. One entry per CDR3 protein, called by TCRdb with MiXCR from the 5' RACE reads. Here the sample spans around 480,000 distinct CDR3 sequences, under 20% being singletons. Sequenced: blood, either unsorted or a sorted T cell fraction (not recorded which). All receptors derive from a male donor with ankylosing spondylitis.

This clonotype turned up a few times. The chain carries TRBV6-1 and TRBJ2-2, with D hard to call. The CDR3 is 14 amino acids. Per the germline V gene, CDR1 is MNHNS and CDR2 is SASEGT. The V end lost 6 bases, the J end lost 2 bases, and 10 bases lay between the germline ends. For the CDR3, the DNA is TGTGCCAGCAGCCGACACCCAAACACCGGGGAGCTGTTTTTT. As protein: CASSRHPNTGELFF.

The chain couples TRBV20-1 to TRBJ2-1; 9 positions match TRBD1. V lost 2 bases and J lost 5; bases outside the gene matches: 7. This CDR3 has 15 amino acids. Per germline, CDR1 DFQATT and CDR2 SNEGSKA (reference sequence). The CDR3 loop is CSARPWDRVDNEQFF. The CDR3, as DNA: TGCAGTGCTAGACCTTGGGACAGGGTTGACAATGAGCAGTTCTTC.

The chain uses TRBV13 and TRBJ2-1, with TRBD2 as a possible D gene (6 bases). Germline CDR1 and CDR2: PRHDT and FYEKMQ (reference sequence). The CDR3 runs 14 residues. V was trimmed by 0 bases and J by 6 bases, leaving 9 bases between them. The CDR3, as DNA: TGTGCCAGCAGCTTAGGGTGGAGGGGCAATGAGCAGTTCTTC. Translated, it gives CASSLGWRGNEQFF. Complete variable domain (other parts from reference TRBV13 and TRBJ2-1): AAGVIQSPRHLIKEKRETATLKCYPIPRHDTVYWYQQGPGQDPQFLISFYEKMQSDKGSIPDRFSAQQFSDYHSELNMSSLELGDSALYFCASSLGWRGNEQFFGPGTRLTVL.

This clonotype turned up a few times. The chain recombines TRBV6-5 with TRBJ2-2; D is ambiguous. This CDR3 is 14 amino acids long. Germline V gene data show CDR1 as MNHEY and CDR2 as SVGAGI. Trimming cost V 0 bases and J 7 bases, with 9 bases left between them. The CDR3 coding sequence is TGTGCCAGCAGTTACTCCGGGCGTGACGGGGAGCTGTTTTTT. This sequence encodes CASSYSGRDGELFF.

This clonotype occurred many times. The chain's CDR3 is CSARRPSGGHTNEQFF. The CDR3 DNA follows: TGCAGTGCTAGAAGGCCTAGCGGGGGACATACCAATGAGCAGTTCTTC. The genes are TRBV20-1 and TRBJ2-1; TRBD2 aligns across 10 bases. Germline loops: CDR1 DFQATT, CDR2 SNEGSKA (reference sequence). CDR3 length: 16 residues. Trimming removed 2 bases from V and 6 bases from J; junction bases left unmatched: 10.

This clonotype was seen ten or more times. The gene calls are TRBV12-3 or TRBV12-4 and TRBJ1-1, with D possibly matching TRBD1 (6 bases). The ends were cut back, 5 bases at V and 5 bases at J, with 21 bases in the middle. This CDR3 has 16 amino acids. The CDR3 sequence: CASSRPQQGFLTEAFF. The CDR3 DNA reads as TGTGCCAGCAGTCGTCCTCAACAGGGTTTTTTAACTGAAGCTTTCTTT.

The CDR3 nucleotides are TGTGCCAGCAGCTTAAGTGGCGGGAAGGGGCAAGAGACCCAGTACTTC. As protein: CASSLSGGKGQETQYF. The chain couples TRBV7-2 to TRBJ2-5; TRBD2 might be the D (6 bases). The length of the CDR3 is 16 residues. V lost 2 bases and J 2 bases, leaving 15 bases between the germline ends. Germline values: CDR1 SGHTA, CDR2 FQGNSA.

The table lists this clonotype with a few counts. The CDR3 region is CASSLWVNTEAFF. The CDR3 DNA reads TGTGCCAGCAGTTTATGGGTGAACACTGAAGCTTTCTTT. This rearrangement joins TRBV12-3 or TRBV12-4 to TRBJ1-1; D is unresolved. The CDR3 is 13 residues long. V shed 2 bases and J shed 0 bases, with 4 bases lying between them.

This clonotype was counted ten times or more. The J gene is TRBJ2-2, the V gene TRBV5-1; 7 bases agree with TRBD2. The V gene's germline CDR1 is SGHRS and CDR2 YFSETQ. The trim removed 0 bases at V and 6 bases at J, leaving 5 bases unmatched. This CDR3 comprises 15 residues. The CDR3 protein is CASSLGTRRAGELFF. For the CDR3, the DNA is TGCGCCAGCAGCTTGGGGACTAGAAGAGCCGGGGAGCTGTTTTTT.

This clonotype has a handful of counts. The V call is TRBV20-1, the J call TRBJ2-7; 12 bases map to TRBD2. The V segment lost 5 bases and the J segment 6 bases; nucleotides outside the gene matches: 8. Germline CDR1 and CDR2: DFQATT and SNEGSKA (reference sequence). The CDR3 is made up of 14 amino acids. In DNA, the CDR3 is TGCAGTGCTCATCGACTAGCGGGAGTAAGCGAGCAGTACTTC. Protein: CSAHRLAGVSEQYF.

This clonotype has more than one count but fewer than ten. The gene calls are TRBV5-1 and TRBJ1-2; D is unclear. The CDR3 is 12 residues long. Germline loops: CDR1 SGHRS, CDR2 YFSETQ. With 0 bases removed from V and 8 bases from J, the gap between germline ends came to 8 bases. CDR3 sequence (DNA): TGCGCCAGCAGCTTGGGGCAGTTCGGCTACACCTTC. This sequence encodes CASSLGQFGYTF.

In nucleotides, the CDR3 is TGTGCCAGCAGCTTAGGACTAGCGGGAGGGCTCGGAGAGACCCAGTACTTC. Its translation is CASSLGLAGGLGETQYF. The chain carries TRBV11-2 and TRBJ2-5; 14 nucleotides match TRBD2. CDR1 and CDR2 from the germline V gene are SGHAT and FQNNGV. This CDR3 region has 17 residues. The junction had 5 bases not matched to a gene; V was cut back by 1 base and J by 4 bases.

The rearrangement joins TRBV12-3 or TRBV12-4 to TRBJ1-1; perhaps TRBD1 as D (5 bases). This CDR3 has 14 amino acids. Trimming removed 6 bases from V and 5 bases from J, with 16 bases in between. The CDR3 nucleotides are TGTGCCAGCAGCCCACAGGAGGACGGGACTGAAGCTTTCTTT. Protein sequence: CASSPQEDGTEAFF.

This clonotype was detected only a few times. This chain uses TRBV4-1 with TRBJ2-3; TRBD2 matches at 8 bases. Germline CDR1 and CDR2: MGHRA and YSYEKL. The CDR3 consists of 16 residues. Trimming took 3 bases from V and 5 from J; bases not matched to a gene: 10. CDR3 bases: TGCGCCAGCAGCCAGGGTAGCGGGACCTACCAAGATACGCAGTATTTT. It encodes CASSQGSGTYQDTQYF.

The gene calls are TRBV11-2 and TRBJ2-7; 10 bases line up with TRBD1. The germline gives CDR1 SGHAT, CDR2 FQNNGV. This CDR3 is 15 amino acids long. Losses at the gene ends were 5 bases for V and 3 bases for J; bases not matched to a gene: 7. The CDR3, as DNA: TGTGCCAGCAGCGCGTTGGGACAGGGGAACTACGAGCAGTACTTC. Protein: CASSALGQGNYEQYF.

This clonotype has just a few counts. This rearrangement joins TRBV5-5 to TRBJ1-5; D uncertain. Germline V gene lookup returns CDR1 SGHKS and CDR2 YYEKEE (reference sequence). The CDR3 has 13 amino acids. Trimming cost V 4 bases and J 6 bases, with 11 bases left between them. The CDR3 here is CASSDIWGQPQHF. The CDR3 DNA reads TGTGCCAGCAGCGACATCTGGGGTCAGCCCCAGCATTTT.

The J gene is TRBJ2-5, the V gene TRBV4-2, with TRBD1 identical over 7 bases. The germline V gene encodes CDR1 LGHNA and CDR2 YNFKEQ. J lost 2 bases, V lost 1 base, and 4 bases had no gene match. This CDR3 is built from 15 residues. The CDR3 DNA reads TGTGCCAGCAGCCAAGCATCGGGACAGCAAGAGACCCAGTACTTC. This encodes CASSQASGQQETQYF.

The V and J genes are TRBV20-1 and TRBJ2-7; weak D call: TRBD1 (5 bases). The V gene lost 3 bases and the J gene lost 6 bases, with 18 bases spanning the gap. CDR3 length: 14 residues. From germline, CDR1 is DFQATT and CDR2 SNEGSKA (reference sequence). The CDR3 protein is CSASRPGLPGEQYF. CDR3 sequence (DNA): TGCAGTGCTAGTAGGCCAGGGCTCCCGGGCGAGCAGTACTTC.